These 21 T cell receptor beta chains came from one sample sequenced in a study of cytomegalovirus exposure and HLA in healthy donors. TCRdb's copy holds only in-frame clones and misses some; the assay was immunoSEQ multiplex PCR. The sample has 130,000 to 150,000 clones, roughly 89% seen once. The sample was PBMCs. These receptors all come from a young woman in good health and CMV-seropositive.

The chain links TRBV6-1 to TRBJ1-5; D unresolved. The CDR3 contains 14 residues. The V gene's germline CDR1 is MNHNS and CDR2 SASEGT. Trimming removed 2 bases at V and 0 bases at J, with 5 bases between. CDR3 sequence reads: CASSEPGSNQPQHF. The CDR3, as DNA: TGTGCCAGCAGTGAACCGGGTAGCAATCAGCCCCAGCATTTT.

Comments on this clone: At one boundary the junction diverges from the germline segment, which might be a read error. The chain uses TRBV18 and TRBJ2-7; a possible D gene is TRBD2 (6 bases). The CDR3 is 16 amino acids. Germline-derived CDR1 and CDR2 are KGHSH and LQKENI. The CDR3 nucleotides read TGTGCCAGCTCGCCACCGGGACTCCGGGGATCCTACGAGCAGTACTTC. Amino acids: CASSPPGLRGSYEQYF.

The chain employs TRBV4-3 and TRBJ1-4; TRBD1 matches 9 bases. Germline lookup yields CDR1 LGHNA and CDR2 YSLEER. The CDR3 consists of 18 residues. The V gene end was trimmed by 4 bases and the J gene end by 3 bases; junction bases not matched to a gene: 12. The chain's CDR3 is CASSPREGQGGPNEKLFF. CDR3 DNA: TGCGCCAGCAGCCCAAGAGAGGGACAGGGAGGGCCTAATGAAAAACTGTTTTTT.

The sample holds one count of this clone. CDR3 bases: TGTGCCAGCAGCTTAGCTACGAGGCCAGCCTACAATCAGCCCCAGCATTTT. Protein sequence: CASSLATRPAYNQPQHF. V usage is TRBV7-2 and J usage is TRBJ1-5; D unclear. The CDR3 is made up of 17 amino acids. Germline V gives CDR1 SGHTA, CDR2 FQGNSA. V lost 0 bases to trimming and J lost 3 bases, with 15 bases between them.

The rearrangement uses TRBV5-4 and TRBJ1-6, with TRBD1 as a possible D gene (6 bases). V was shortened by 3 bases and J by 9 bases, with 10 bases between the two germline ends. The CDR3 totals 13 residues. The germline CDR1 and CDR2 sequences are SGHNT and YYREEE (reference sequence). The CDR3 nucleotides read TGTGCCAGCAGCTCGGACAGTACTTCACCCCTCCACTTT. It codes for CASSSDSTSPLHF.

At least ten counts were recorded for this clone. The rearrangement joins TRBV10-3 to TRBJ1-5; the D is unclear. V lost 11 bases and J lost 0, with 11 bases in between. CDR1 ENHRY and CDR2 SYGVKD come from the germline V gene. CDR3 length equals 13 residues. The CDR3 sequence: CAAGGDSNQPQHF. CDR3 DNA sequence: TGTGCCGCGGGCGGAGATAGCAATCAGCCCCAGCATTTT.

The gene calls are TRBV6-1 and TRBJ1-1, with 8 bases lining up with TRBD1. Germline lookup yields CDR1 MNHNS and CDR2 SASEGT. V lost 5 bases and J lost 3; bases outside the gene matches: 8. This CDR3 spans 15 amino acids. CDR3 nucleotide sequence: TGTGCCAGCAGTAAGACAGGGGCCCGACACACTGAAGCTTTCTTT. It is translated as CASSKTGARHTEAFF.

This sequence joins TRBV10-3 and TRBJ1-5, with a weak D call TRBD1 (6 bases). This CDR3 region has 14 residues. Germline CDR1 is ENHRY and CDR2 is SYGVKD. Trimming took 6 bases from V and 6 from J, leaving 15 bases between them. The CDR3 DNA reads TGTGCCATCAGCCGGACAGCTTTGAGTCAGCCCCAGCATTTT. This gives the protein CAISRTALSQPQHF.

The CDR3 here is CASSLSNRGLSEAFF. DNA for the CDR3: TGTGCCAGCAGTTTATCGAACAGGGGGCTCAGTGAAGCTTTCTTT. The chain links TRBV27 to TRBJ1-1; 9 nucleotides match TRBD1. The trim removed 0 bases at V and 7 bases at J, leaving 6 bases unmatched. This CDR3 comprises 15 residues. The germline V gene has CDR1 MNHEY and CDR2 SMNVEV (reference sequence).

This clone was seen just once. CDR3 sequence reads: CASSGGAGEQFF. The CDR3 region has the DNA TGTGCCAGCAGCGGAGGGGCGGGTGAGCAGTTCTTC. The chain is built from TRBV13 and TRBJ2-1; possible D gene TRBD2, 6 bases. The length of the CDR3 is 12 residues. Germline CDR1 reads PRHDT; CDR2 reads FYEKMQ (reference sequence). Trimming pared 5 bases from V and 9 bases from J, leaving 11 bases between.

V gene TRBV7-9 combines with J gene TRBJ2-7; tentatively, D is TRBD1 (6 bases). With 8 bases removed from V and 2 bases from J, the gap between germline ends came to 10 bases. Germline assignment: CDR1 SEHNR and CDR2 FQNEAQ (reference sequence). The CDR3 loop spans 12 amino acids. The CDR3 here is CASRRDTYEQYF. DNA for the CDR3: TGTGCCAGCCGCCGGGACACCTACGAGCAGTACTTC.

This chain uses TRBV5-1 with TRBJ2-1, with 7 bases that match TRBD2. The CDR3 runs 15 residues. CDR1 and CDR2 from the germline V gene are SGHRS and YFSETQ. V shed 0 bases and J 6 bases; nucleotides not matched to a gene: 6. CDR3: CASSLAQAGSNEQFF. The CDR3, as DNA: TGCGCCAGCAGCTTGGCCCAAGCGGGATCCAATGAGCAGTTCTTC.

V gene TRBV7-9 combines with J gene TRBJ2-1; a weak D match, TRBD1 (6 bases). V lost 2 bases, J lost 2 bases, and 10 bases lay in between. Germline V gene sequence: CDR1 SEHNR, CDR2 FQNEAQ (reference sequence). This CDR3 comprises 15 residues. In nucleotides, the CDR3 is TGTGCCAGCAGCTTACAGGGGTCAGCCTACAATGAGCAGTTCTTC. Translated: CASSLQGSAYNEQFF.

The chain has TRBV19 and TRBJ1-6; TRBD1 matches at 9 bases. CDR3 length: 14 amino acids. J lost 10 bases, V lost 6 bases, and 7 bases had no gene match. Germline V gene lookup returns CDR1 LNHDA and CDR2 SQIVND (reference sequence). The CDR3: CASRGDRDGSPLHF. As DNA, the CDR3 is TGTGCCAGTAGAGGGGACAGGGACGGCTCACCCCTCCACTTT.

The rearrangement uses TRBV7-2 and TRBJ2-3; D call uncertain. Looked up from germline, CDR1 is SGHTA and CDR2 is FQGNSA. V was trimmed by 1 base and J by 0 bases, leaving 5 bases between them. The CDR3 length is 14 residues. The CDR3, as DNA: TGTGCCAGCAGCTTAGACAAGAGCACAGATACGCAGTATTTT. It encodes CASSLDKSTDTQYF.

The V and J genes are TRBV9 and TRBJ1-4; 11 nucleotides match TRBD1. Germline trimming cut 4 bases from V and 8 bases from J; bases unmatched to any gene: 4. Germline CDR1 and CDR2: SGDLS and YYNGEE. The CDR3 length is 14 residues. The CDR3 DNA follows: TGTGCCAGCAGCTTAGGGACAGGGGGGGAAAAACTGTTTTTT. Amino acid sequence: CASSLGTGGEKLFF.

V and J are TRBV6-1 and TRBJ2-2; D is uncertain. The CDR3 covers 14 residues. Per the germline V gene, CDR1 is MNHNS and CDR2 is SASEGT. V was shortened by 5 bases and J by 3 bases, with 10 bases between the two germline ends. The CDR3, as DNA: TGTGCCAGCAGTCCCACATCCTACACCGGGGAGCTGTTTTTT. Translating gives CASSPTSYTGELFF.

This clone showed up just a few times. This sequence joins TRBV11-2 and TRBJ1-3, with 8 bases lining up with TRBD1. The J segment lost 0 bases and the V segment lost 5 bases, leaving 3 bases of the junction unmatched. From germline, CDR1 is SGHAT and CDR2 FQNNGV. The CDR3 has 15 amino acids. CDR3 region: CASSPDRASGNTIYF. DNA of the CDR3: TGTGCCAGCAGCCCGGACAGGGCCTCTGGAAACACCATATATTTT.

The CDR3 bases are TGTGCCAGTAGTATAACTAGGGAGACTGAAGCTTTCTTT. It yields the protein CASSITRETEAFF. The V gene is TRBV19, the J gene TRBJ1-1; D is uncertain. CDR3 size: 13 residues. Per the germline V gene, CDR1 is LNHDA and CDR2 is SQIVND (reference sequence). Trimming cost V 2 bases and J 5 bases, with 9 bases left between them.

V usage is TRBV10-3 and J usage is TRBJ2-7; D is perhaps TRBD1 (5 bases). Germline V gene data show CDR1 as ENHRY and CDR2 as SYGVKD. The CDR3 is 16 residues long. V was shortened by 0 bases and J by 2 bases, with 14 bases between the two germline ends. CDR3 in DNA: TGTGCCATCAGTGAGTCGTTAGGGGTGGGTCCCTACGAGCAGTACTTC. Amino acids: CAISESLGVGPYEQYF.

The chain couples TRBV4-3 to TRBJ2-7; TRBD1 aligns across 7 bases. Germline lookup yields CDR1 LGHNA and CDR2 YSLEER. The CDR3 runs to 15 residues. Trimming took 1 base from V and 0 from J; bases not matched to a gene: 3. CDR3 in amino acids: CASSQVPGGSYEQYF. In DNA, the CDR3 is TGCGCCAGCAGCCAAGTTCCAGGGGGCTCCTACGAGCAGTACTTC.